This T cell receptor beta chain derives from a study of shared clonotypes between healthy human individuals (dated by TCRdb to between 2020 and 2021). Some background on the complete study: Three men and two women, aged 18 to 49 years, made up the cohort. For each donor, CD4 naive and CD4 memory were each given three plates, CD8 naive was given two plates, and CD8 memory was given one plate. The study deeply sequenced blood TCR repertoires of five healthy adults to estimate repertoire size and the extent of clonotype sharing between individuals. Libraries were prepared and TCR repertoires were sequenced by different laboratories using diverse techniques, in order to increase sequencing depth and limit assay-specific biases. Each donor's leukapheresis produced roughly between about 0.8 and 10 billion PBMCs.

The CDR3 spans 16 residues, from the cysteine through the phenylalanine. Left in the record is the CDR3 DNA by itself, 48 bases read in frame from the first base. Via the germline V gene, CDR1 is LGHNA and CDR2 YNFKEQ. Trimmed from V: 3 bases; trimmed from J: 3 bases; junction bases lacking a gene match: 4. Comments on this clone: It has no known antigen specificity. Base qualities are not recorded, but no much larger clone differs from it by a single base.

Donors were healthy HIV-negative adults with no recently reported acute infections or vaccinations. All donors were Caucasian adults living in Nashville, Tennessee, USA. CD4+ T cells were enriched by magnetic negative selection, after which naive cells were positively selected on CD45RA and the negative fraction was taken as the memory subset. After blood collection by leukapheresis, PBMCs were isolated using Ficoll-Histopaque density gradient centrifugation and then cryopreserved in the vapor phase of liquid nitrogen. Analytical flow cytometry was used to check the purity and quantity of each magnetically sorted T cell population. From each sorted fraction, genomic DNA was isolated and quantified by UV absorbance on a Nanodrop 2000c. Study-wide conclusions, independent of this receptor: Across a handful of donors, about 4.5% of naive CD4, around 3.3% of naive CD8, 2.3% of memory CD4, and about 0.4% of memory CD8 clonotypes were shared. Incomplete sequencing was indicated by rarefaction of sorted-subset datasets, despite the large sequencing depth. The small number of donors limited the genetic and exposure-history diversity represented. Larger estimated clonotype richness was generally found for naive subsets than for memory subsets. Clonotypes shared by all four sorted-subset donors showed higher generation probabilities than non-shared clonotypes. Only blood was sampled, and tissue TCR repertoires likely differ from those in blood. Pairwise subsampling indicated that sequencing depth was expected to affect the degree of clonotype sharing among donors.

Using the deep immunoSEQ assay, multiplex PCR amplified TCR CDR3 regions from genomic DNA. For each cell subset, the extracted genomic DNA was distributed evenly across all wells of several immunoSEQ 96-well plates, and each plate served as one replicate. For sorted subsets, approximately 200 ng of genomic DNA, equivalent to roughly 30,000 T cell genomes, went into each replicate PCR. Purified libraries were quantified with a Qubit 3.0 fluorometer, sized on a Bioanalyzer 2100, and re-quantified with the KAPA Library Quantification kit. A separate single-read 150-cycle Illumina NextSeq 550 flow cell was used to sequence each immunoSEQ 96-well plate. The source study handled its data this way. Because only junctional sequences without quality scores were contained in the immunoSEQ output, filtering matching that applied to full-length reads could not be performed. Sequences were annotated with PyIR, a Python wrapper for IgBLAST v1.9, and V/J genes and CDR3 were assigned using IMGT germline references. Any read was removed if the V/J assignment was weak (E-value above 1e-6), the CDR3 was missing, or the read contained stop codons, out-of-frame junctions, or ambiguous translated residues. A V3J clonotype was defined by an identical inferred V gene, J gene, and CDR3 amino acid sequence. Percentage overlap between repertoires was calculated by dividing the number of shared unique clonotypes by the size of the smaller repertoire. Repertoire richness was assessed with RTK rarefaction, the Chao1 estimator, and Recon v2.1 estimates of unobserved clonotypes. Generation probabilities were computed with OLGA for all TCRbeta clonotypes obtained by the gDNA method from four donors. In its TCRdb copy, this immuneACCESS table keeps in-frame sequences only and misses some clones. Where compared with another copy, unresolved V genes explain less than half of these, and the others have no known cause. D and trimming come from the DNA, and the V and J calls and clone size come from that table. Within this sample are about 990,000 clones, with about 84% of them counted one time only. Roughly 0.61% of the sample lies in the top ten.

The chain joins TRBV4-2 to TRBJ2-6, with TRBD2 identical over 8 junction bases. The sequenced material came from memory CD4+ T cells from PBMCs. This specimen's cell subset or site label, per the study, means: CD45RA-negative fraction. This receptor was taken from a man younger than 35 in good health. Some clones in this sample may be carry-over from other donors' samples. Read as DNA, the sequence is TGTGCCAGCAGCCAGGATAGCGGGGTTGGGGCCAACGTCCTGACTTTC. Translated, it reads CASSQDSGVGANVLTF.